These 5 T cell receptor beta chains were all obtained from the same sample, sequenced in a study of CD8+CD57+ T cells in acquired aplastic anemia. CDR3 and TCR beta VDJ profiling relied on genomic DNA as the template. Via MiXCR, TCRdb re-called the reads, giving one row per CDR3 protein. The sample shows about 200,000 distinct CDR3 sequences, about 60% of them seen only once. All sequencing subjects had displayed CD8+CD57+ cell expansion on flow cytometry. The specimen sequenced was sorted CD4+, CD8+, or CD8+CD57+ T cells (not recorded which) from PBMCs. These receptors all stem from a human donor with aplastic anemia.

The chain links TRBV19 to TRBJ2-1; no clear D. The V gene lost 5 bases and the J gene lost 6 bases, with 8 bases spanning the gap. The CDR3 runs 12 residues. The germline CDR1 and CDR2 sequences are LNHDA and SQIVND (reference sequence). The CDR3 DNA sequence: TGTGCCAGTAGTTTCCCCCCCAATGAGCAGTTCTTC. Encoded protein: CASSFPPNEQFF.

V and J are TRBV15 and TRBJ1-5; 7 positions agree with TRBD1. Germline values: CDR1 LNHNV, CDR2 YYDKDF (reference sequence). The V segment lost 3 bases and the J segment 4 bases; nucleotides outside the gene matches: 6. This CDR3 comprises 15 residues. CDR3 bases: TGTGCCACCAGCAGCTGGGGACAGTCGAATCAGCCCCAGCATTTT. Its protein is CATSSWGQSNQPQHF. Combining the CDR3 with reference TRBV15 and TRBJ1-5 gives the whole variable domain DAMVIQNPRYQVTQFGKPVTLSCSQTLNHNVMYWYQQKSSQAPKLLFHYYDKDFNNEADTPDNFQSRRPNTSFCFLDIRSPGLGDTAMYLCATSSWGQSNQPQHFGDGTRLSIL.

The sample holds a few counts of this clonotype. The rearrangement links TRBV7-9 to TRBJ2-2; weak D call: TRBD1 (5 bases). Germline V lookup: CDR1 SEHNR, CDR2 FQNEAQ (reference sequence). The CDR3 loop spans 15 amino acids. V shed 0 bases and J shed 6 bases, with 11 bases lying between them. CDR3 nucleotide sequence: TGTGCCAGCAGCTTAGCGGGGCAGAAGGCCGGGGAGCTGTTTTTT. It is translated as CASSLAGQKAGELFF. The full variable domain, in which reference TRBV7-9 and TRBJ2-2 provide the parts outside the CDR3, is DTGVSQNPRHKITKRGQNVTFRCDPISEHNRLYWYRQTLGQGPEFLTYFQNEAQLEKSRLLSDRFSAERPKGSFSTLEIQRTEQGDSAMYLCASSLAGQKAGELFFGEGSRLTVL.

This clonotype has only a few counts. The chain has TRBV6-2 or TRBV6-3 and TRBJ2-7; D is perhaps TRBD1 or TRBD2 (5 bases each). CDR1 and CDR2 from the germline V gene are MNHEY and SVGEGT. V was pared by 5 bases and J by 3 bases, with 11 bases between. CDR3 length: 13 amino acids. The CDR3 DNA reads as TGTGCCAGCAGTCGAGGGACCGTCTACGAGCAGTACTTC. The encoded protein is CASSRGTVYEQYF.

This chain uses TRBV24-1 with TRBJ2-7; TRBD1 matches 8 bases. The CDR3 sequence is 14 residues long. V was clipped by 3 bases and J by 3 bases; unmatched bases: 3. Germline CDR1 is KGHDR and CDR2 is SFDVKD. The CDR3: CATSDPDRVYEQYF. CDR3 coding DNA: TGTGCCACCAGTGATCCGGACAGGGTCTACGAGCAGTACTTC.